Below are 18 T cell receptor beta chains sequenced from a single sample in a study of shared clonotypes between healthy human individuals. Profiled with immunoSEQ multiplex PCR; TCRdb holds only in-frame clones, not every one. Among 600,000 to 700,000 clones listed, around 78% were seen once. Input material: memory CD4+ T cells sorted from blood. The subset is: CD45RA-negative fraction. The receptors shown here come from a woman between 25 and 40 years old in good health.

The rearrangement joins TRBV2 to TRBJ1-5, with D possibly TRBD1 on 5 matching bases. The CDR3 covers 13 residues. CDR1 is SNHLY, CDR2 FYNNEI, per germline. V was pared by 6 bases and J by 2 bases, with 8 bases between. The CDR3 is CASSLRGNQPQHF. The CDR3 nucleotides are TGTGCCAGCAGCCTCAGGGGCAATCAGCCCCAGCATTTT.

CDR3 DNA sequence: TGTGCCAGCAGCCAACCCCGGGCGGGGGCCTTTTCGGGCGAGCAGTACTTC. Its translation: CASSQPRAGAFSGEQYF. The rearrangement uses TRBV2 and TRBJ2-5; perhaps TRBD2 as D (7 bases). The tail of the sequence fits TRBJ2-7 better, so the J call may be wrong. CDR1 and CDR2 (germline): SNHLY, FYNNEI. The CDR3 sequence is 17 residues long.

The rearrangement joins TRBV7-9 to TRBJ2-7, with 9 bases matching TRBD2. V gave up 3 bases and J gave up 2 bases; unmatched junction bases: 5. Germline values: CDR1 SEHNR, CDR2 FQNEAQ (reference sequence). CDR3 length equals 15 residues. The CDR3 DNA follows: TGTGCCAGCAGCTTGGCGGGGGGGACCACCTACGAGCAGTACTTC. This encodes CASSLAGGTTYEQYF.

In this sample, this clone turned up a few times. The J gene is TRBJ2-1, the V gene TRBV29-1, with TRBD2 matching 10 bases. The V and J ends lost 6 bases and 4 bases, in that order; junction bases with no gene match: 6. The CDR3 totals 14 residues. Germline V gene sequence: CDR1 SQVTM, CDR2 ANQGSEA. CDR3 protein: CSVERTSGYNEQFF. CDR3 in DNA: TGCAGCGTAGAACGGACTAGCGGATACAATGAGCAGTTCTTC.

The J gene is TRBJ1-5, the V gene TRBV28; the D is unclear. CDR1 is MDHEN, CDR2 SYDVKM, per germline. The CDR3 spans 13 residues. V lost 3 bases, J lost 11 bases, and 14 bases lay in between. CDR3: CASSFSPGSTQHF. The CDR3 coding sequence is TGTGCCAGCAGTTTCTCTCCGGGCAGCACCCAGCATTTT.

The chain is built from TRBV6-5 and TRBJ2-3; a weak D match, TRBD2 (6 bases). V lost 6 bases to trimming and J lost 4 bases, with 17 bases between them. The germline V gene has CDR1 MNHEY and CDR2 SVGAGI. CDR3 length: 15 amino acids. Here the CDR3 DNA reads TGTGCCAGCAGGCCGGGACTCCTGAATCCAGATACGCAGTATTTT. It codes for CASRPGLLNPDTQYF.

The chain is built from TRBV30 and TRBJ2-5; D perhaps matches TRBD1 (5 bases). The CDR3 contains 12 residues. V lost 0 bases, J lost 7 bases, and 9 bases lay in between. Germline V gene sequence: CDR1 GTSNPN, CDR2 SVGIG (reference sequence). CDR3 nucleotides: TGTGCCTGGAGTGTACCCCAGGGGACCCAGTACTTC. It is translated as CAWSVPQGTQYF.

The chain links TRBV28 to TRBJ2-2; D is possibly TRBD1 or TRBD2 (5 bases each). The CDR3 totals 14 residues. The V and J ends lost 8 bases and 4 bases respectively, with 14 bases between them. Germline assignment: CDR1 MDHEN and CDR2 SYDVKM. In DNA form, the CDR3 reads TGTGCCAGCTTTGAGGGGCAGGGCACCGGGGAGCTGTTTTTT. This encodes CASFEGQGTGELFF.

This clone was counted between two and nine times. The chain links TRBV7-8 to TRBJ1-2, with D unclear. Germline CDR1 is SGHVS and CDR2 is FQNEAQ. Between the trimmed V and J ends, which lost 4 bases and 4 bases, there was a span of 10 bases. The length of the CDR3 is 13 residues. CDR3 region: CASSSPNSYGYTF. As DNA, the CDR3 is TGTGCCAGCAGCTCCCCAAACAGCTATGGCTACACCTTC.

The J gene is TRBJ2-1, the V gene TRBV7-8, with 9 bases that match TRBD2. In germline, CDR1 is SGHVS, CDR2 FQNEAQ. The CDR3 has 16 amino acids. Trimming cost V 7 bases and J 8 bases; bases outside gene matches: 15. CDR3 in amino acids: CASTEVAGARIHEQFF. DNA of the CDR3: TGTGCCAGCACCGAAGTAGCGGGAGCCCGTATCCATGAGCAGTTCTTC.

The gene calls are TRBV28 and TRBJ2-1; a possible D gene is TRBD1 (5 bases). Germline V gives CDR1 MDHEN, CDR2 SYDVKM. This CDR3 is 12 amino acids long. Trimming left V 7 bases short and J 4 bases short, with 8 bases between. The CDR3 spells CASNKGYNEQFF. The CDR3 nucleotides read TGTGCCAGCAATAAGGGGTACAATGAGCAGTTCTTC.

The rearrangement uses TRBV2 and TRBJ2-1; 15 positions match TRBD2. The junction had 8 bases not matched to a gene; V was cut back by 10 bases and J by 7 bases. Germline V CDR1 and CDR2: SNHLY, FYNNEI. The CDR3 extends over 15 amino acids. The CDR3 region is CAIGLAGGAGNEQFF. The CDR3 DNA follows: TGTGCCATTGGACTAGCGGGAGGGGCCGGAAATGAGCAGTTCTTC.

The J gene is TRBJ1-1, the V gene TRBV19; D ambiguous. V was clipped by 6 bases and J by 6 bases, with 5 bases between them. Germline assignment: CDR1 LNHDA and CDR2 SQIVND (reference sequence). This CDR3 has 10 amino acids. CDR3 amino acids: CASSGAEAFF. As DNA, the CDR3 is TGTGCCAGTAGCGGGGCTGAAGCTTTCTTT. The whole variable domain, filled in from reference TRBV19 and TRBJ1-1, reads DGGITQSPKYLFRKEGQNVTLSCEQNLNHDAMYWYRQDPGQGLRLIYYSQIVNDFQKGDIAEGYSVSREKKESFPLTVTSAQKNPTAFYLCASSGAEAFFGQGTRLTVV.

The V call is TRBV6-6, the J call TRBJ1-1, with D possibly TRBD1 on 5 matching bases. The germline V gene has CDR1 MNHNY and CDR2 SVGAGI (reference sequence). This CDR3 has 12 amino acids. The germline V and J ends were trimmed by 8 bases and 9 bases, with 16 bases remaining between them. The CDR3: CASLRDSHQAFF. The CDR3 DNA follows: TGTGCCAGCCTGCGGGACTCGCATCAAGCTTTCTTT.

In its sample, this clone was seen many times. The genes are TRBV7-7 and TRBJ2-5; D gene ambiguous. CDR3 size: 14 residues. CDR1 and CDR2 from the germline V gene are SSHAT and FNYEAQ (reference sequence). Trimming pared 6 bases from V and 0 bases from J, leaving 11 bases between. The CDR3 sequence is CASSRDPDQETQYF. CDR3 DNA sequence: TGTGCCAGCAGTCGAGACCCGGACCAAGAGACCCAGTACTTC.

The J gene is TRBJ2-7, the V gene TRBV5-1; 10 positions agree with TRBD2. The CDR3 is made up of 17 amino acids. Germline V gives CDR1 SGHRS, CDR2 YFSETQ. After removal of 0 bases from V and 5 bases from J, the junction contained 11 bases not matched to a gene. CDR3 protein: CASSLGGLANLWDEQYF. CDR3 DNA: TGCGCCAGCAGCTTGGGGGGACTAGCGAATCTCTGGGACGAGCAGTACTTC. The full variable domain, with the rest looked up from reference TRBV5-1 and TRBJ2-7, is KAGVTQTPRYLIKTRGQQVTLSCSPISGHRSVSWYQQTPGQGLQFLFEYFSETQRNKGNFPGRFSGRQFSNSRSEMNVSTLELGDSALYLCASSLGGLANLWDEQYFGPGTRLTVT.

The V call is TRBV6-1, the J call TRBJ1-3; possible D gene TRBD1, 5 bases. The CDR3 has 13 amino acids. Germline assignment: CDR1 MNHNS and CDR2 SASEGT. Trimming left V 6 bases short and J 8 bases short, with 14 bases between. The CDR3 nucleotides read TGTGCCAGCAGCGCGGGACCGCGAGACACCATATATTTT. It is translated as CASSAGPRDTIYF.

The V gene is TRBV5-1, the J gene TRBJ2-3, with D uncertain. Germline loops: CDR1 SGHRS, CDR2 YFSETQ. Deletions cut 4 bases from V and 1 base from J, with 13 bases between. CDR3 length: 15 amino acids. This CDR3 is CASSLQSIGTDTQYF. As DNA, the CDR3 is TGCGCCAGCAGCCTGCAGAGTATTGGCACAGATACGCAGTATTTT.